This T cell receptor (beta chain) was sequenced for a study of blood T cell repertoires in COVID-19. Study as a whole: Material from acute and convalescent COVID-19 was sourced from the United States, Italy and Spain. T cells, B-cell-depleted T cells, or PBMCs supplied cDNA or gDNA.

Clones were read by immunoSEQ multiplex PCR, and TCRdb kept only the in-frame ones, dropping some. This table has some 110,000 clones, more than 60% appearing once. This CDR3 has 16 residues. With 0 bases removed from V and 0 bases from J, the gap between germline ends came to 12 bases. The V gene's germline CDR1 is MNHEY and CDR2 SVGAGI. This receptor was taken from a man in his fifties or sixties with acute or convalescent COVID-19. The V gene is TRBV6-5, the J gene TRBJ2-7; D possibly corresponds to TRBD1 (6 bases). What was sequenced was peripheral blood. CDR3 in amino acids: CASSYSRSGASYEQYF. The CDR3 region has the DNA TGTGCCAGCAGTTACTCGAGGTCAGGGGCCTCCTACGAGCAGTACTTC.